This T cell receptor beta chain emerged from a study of CD8+ T cells in alopecia areata. The study, taken as a whole, reports: The study found TCR sharing across patients less clear than in mice, possibly for HLA reasons.

Treatment denoted: oral pan-JAK inhibitor, 5-10 mg twice daily. RNA extraction and reverse transcription yielded cDNA as sequencing template. Only in-frame clones appear in the TCRdb table, and some are missing; sequencing was by immunoSEQ multiplex PCR. The sample contains under 350,000 clones, 58% of which appear only once. V lost 4 bases to trimming and J lost 3 bases; unmatched junction nucleotides: 2. Per germline, CDR1 SQVTM and CDR2 ANQGSEA. CDR3 size: 12 residues. As to this clone: Antigen: not known.

The source is a human donor with alopecia areata. This chain uses TRBV29-1 with TRBJ2-7, with 8 bases matching TRBD2. Specimen: CD4+ T cells sorted from blood, collected at week 24, from a patient treated with tofacitinib. The CDR3 loop is CSVVSGVYEQYF. The CDR3 DNA reads as TGCAGCGTTGTTAGCGGGGTCTACGAGCAGTACTTC.